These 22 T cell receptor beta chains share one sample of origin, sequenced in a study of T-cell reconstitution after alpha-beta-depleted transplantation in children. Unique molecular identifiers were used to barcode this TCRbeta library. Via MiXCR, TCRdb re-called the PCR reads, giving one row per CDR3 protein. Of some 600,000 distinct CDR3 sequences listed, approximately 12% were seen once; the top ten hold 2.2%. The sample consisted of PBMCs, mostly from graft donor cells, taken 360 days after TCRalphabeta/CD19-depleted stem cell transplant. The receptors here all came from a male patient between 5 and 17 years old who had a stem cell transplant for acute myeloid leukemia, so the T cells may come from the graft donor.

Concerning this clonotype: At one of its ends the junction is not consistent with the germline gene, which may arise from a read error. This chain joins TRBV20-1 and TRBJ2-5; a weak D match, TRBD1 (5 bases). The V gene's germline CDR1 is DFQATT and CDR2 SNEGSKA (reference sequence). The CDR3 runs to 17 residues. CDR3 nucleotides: TGCTGTGCTAGAGATCCTTTCGGACAAGGAAGGGGAGAGACCCAGTACTTC. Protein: CCARDPFGQGRGETQYF.

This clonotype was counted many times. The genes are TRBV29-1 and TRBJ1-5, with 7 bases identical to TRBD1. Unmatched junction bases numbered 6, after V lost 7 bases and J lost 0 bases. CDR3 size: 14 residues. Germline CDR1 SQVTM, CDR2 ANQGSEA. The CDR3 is CSARDRNSNQPQHF. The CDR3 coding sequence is TGCAGCGCCCGGGACAGAAATAGCAATCAGCCCCAGCATTTT.

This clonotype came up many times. The CDR3 loop is CATSDPGGGEETQYF. The CDR3 DNA reads TGTGCCACCAGTGACCCCGGGGGTGGGGAAGAGACCCAGTACTTC. The chain employs TRBV24-1 and TRBJ2-5; TRBD2 might be the D (6 bases). CDR3 length: 15 amino acids. V was cut by 4 bases and J by 3 bases, with 14 bases left in between. From germline, CDR1 is KGHDR and CDR2 SFDVKD.

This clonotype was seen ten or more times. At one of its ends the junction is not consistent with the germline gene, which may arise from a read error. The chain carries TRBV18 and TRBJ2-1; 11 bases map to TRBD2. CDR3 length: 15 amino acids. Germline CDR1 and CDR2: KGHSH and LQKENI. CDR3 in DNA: TGCGCCAGCAGCCCTCTAGCGGGAGGATACAATGAGCAGTTCTTC. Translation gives CASSPLAGGYNEQFF.

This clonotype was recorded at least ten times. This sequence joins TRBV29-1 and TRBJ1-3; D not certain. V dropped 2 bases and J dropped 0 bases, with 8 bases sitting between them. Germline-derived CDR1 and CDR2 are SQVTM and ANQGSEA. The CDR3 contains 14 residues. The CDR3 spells CSVESGFSGNTIYF. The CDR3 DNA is TGCAGCGTTGAATCGGGGTTCTCTGGAAACACCATATATTTT.

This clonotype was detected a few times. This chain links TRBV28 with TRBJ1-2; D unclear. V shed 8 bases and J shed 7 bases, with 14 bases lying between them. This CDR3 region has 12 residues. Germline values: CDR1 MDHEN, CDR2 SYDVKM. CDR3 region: CASRPGIGGYTF. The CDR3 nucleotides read TGTGCCAGCCGTCCGGGAATAGGTGGCTACACCTTC.

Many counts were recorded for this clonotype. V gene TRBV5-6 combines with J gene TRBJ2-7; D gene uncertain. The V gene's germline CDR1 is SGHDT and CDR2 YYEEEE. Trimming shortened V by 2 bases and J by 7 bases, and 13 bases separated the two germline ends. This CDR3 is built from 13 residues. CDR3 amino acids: CASSFRYPLEQYF. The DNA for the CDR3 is TGTGCCAGCAGCTTTCGTTATCCATTGGAGCAGTACTTC.

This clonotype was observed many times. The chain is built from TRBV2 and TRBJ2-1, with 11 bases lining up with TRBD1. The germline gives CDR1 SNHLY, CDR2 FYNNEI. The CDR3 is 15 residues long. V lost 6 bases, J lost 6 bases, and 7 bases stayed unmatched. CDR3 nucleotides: TGTGCCAGCAGAACCGGGACAGGGGGTTTCAATGAGCAGTTCTTC. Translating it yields CASRTGTGGFNEQFF.

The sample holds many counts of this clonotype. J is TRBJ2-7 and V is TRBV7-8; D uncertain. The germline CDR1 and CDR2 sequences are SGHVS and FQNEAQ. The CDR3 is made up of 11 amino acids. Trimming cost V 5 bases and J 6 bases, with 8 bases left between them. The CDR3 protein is CASSTVGEQYF. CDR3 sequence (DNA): TGTGCCAGCAGCACAGTCGGCGAGCAGTACTTC. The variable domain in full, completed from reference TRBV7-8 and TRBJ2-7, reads GAGVSQSPRYKVAKRGQDVALRCDPISGHVSLFWYQQALGQGPEFLTYFQNEAQLDKSGLPSDRFFAERPEGSVSTLKIQRTQQEDSAVYLCASSTVGEQYFGPGTRLTVT.

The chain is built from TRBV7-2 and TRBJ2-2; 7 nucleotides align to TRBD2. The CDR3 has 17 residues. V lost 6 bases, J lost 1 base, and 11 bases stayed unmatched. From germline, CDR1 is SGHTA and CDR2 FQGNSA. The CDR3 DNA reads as TGTGCCAGCAGACACCCCTCTGGCGGGAGGAACACCGGGGAGCTGTTTTTT. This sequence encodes CASRHPSGGRNTGELFF.

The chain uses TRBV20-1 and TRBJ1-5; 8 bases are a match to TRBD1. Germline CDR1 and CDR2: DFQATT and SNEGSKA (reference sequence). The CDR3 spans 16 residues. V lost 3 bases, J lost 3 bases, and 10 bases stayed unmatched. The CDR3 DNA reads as TGCAGTGCTAGCCTTCGACAGGGGACAATCAATCAGCCCCAGCATTTT. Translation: CSASLRQGTINQPQHF.

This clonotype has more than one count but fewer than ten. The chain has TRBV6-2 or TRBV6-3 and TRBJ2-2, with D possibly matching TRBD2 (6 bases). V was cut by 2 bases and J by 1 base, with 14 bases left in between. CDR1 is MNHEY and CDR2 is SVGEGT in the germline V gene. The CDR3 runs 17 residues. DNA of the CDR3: TGTGCCAGCAGTTACCAACATAGCGGATGGAACACCGGGGAGCTGTTTTTT. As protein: CASSYQHSGWNTGELFF.

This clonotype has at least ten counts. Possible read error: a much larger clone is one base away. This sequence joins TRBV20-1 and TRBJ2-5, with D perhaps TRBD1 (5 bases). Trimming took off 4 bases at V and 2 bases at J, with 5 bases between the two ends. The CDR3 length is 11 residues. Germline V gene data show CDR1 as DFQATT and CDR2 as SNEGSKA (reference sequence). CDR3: CSAKGQETQYF. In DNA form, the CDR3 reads TGCAGTGCTAAGGGGCAAGAGACCCAGTACTTC.

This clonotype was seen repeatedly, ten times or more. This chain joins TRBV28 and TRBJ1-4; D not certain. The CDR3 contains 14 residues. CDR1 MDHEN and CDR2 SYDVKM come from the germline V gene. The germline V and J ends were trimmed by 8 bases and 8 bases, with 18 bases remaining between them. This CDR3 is CASSQVWGGEKLFF. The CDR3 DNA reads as TGTGCCAGCTCTCAGGTCTGGGGAGGGGAAAAACTGTTTTTT.

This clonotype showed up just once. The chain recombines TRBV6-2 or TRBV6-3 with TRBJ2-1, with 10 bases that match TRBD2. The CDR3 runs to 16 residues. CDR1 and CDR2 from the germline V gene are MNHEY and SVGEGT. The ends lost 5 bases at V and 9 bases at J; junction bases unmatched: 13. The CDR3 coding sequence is TGTGCCAGCAGTGGGGCCAGCGGGAGGGCCCGAGGTGAGCAGTTCTTC. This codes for CASSGASGRARGEQFF.

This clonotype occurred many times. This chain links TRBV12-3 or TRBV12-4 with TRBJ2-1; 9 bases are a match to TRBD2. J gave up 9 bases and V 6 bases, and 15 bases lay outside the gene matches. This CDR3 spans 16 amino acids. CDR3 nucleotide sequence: TGTGCCAGCAGACGGAATTTAGCGGGAGCCGGAAGTGAGCAGTTCTTC. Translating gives CASRRNLAGAGSEQFF.

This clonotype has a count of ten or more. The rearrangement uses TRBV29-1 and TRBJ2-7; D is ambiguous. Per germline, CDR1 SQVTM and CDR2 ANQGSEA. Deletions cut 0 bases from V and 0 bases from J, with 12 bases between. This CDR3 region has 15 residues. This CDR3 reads CSVEDPGGGSYEQYF. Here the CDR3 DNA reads TGCAGCGTTGAAGATCCTGGCGGTGGCTCCTACGAGCAGTACTTC.

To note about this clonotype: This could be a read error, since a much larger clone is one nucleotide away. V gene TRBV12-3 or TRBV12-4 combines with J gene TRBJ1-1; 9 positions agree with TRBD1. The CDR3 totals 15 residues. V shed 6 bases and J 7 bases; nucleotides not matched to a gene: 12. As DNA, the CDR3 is TGTGCCAGCAGACCAAACAGGGGGCCGGGTTATGAAGCTTTCTTT. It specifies CASRPNRGPGYEAFF.

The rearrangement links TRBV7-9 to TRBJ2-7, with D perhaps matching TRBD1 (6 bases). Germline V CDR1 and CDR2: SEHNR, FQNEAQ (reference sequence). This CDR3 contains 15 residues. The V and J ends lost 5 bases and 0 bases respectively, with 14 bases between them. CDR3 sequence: CASSGEDSSSYEQYF. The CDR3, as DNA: TGTGCCAGCAGCGGAGAGGACAGCAGCTCCTACGAGCAGTACTTC.

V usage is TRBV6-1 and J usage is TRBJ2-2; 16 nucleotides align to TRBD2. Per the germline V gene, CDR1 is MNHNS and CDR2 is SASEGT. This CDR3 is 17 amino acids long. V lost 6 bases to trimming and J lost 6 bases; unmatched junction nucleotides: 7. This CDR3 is CASSGTSGRAKAGELFF. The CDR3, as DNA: TGTGCCAGCAGCGGGACTAGCGGGAGGGCCAAGGCCGGGGAGCTGTTTTTT.

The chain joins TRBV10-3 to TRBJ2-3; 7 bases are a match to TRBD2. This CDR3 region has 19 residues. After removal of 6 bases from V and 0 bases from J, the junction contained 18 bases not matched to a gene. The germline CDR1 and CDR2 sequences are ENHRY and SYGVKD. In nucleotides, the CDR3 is TGTGCCATCAGACCGGGACTACAAGGCCGAACGAAGAGCACAGATACGCAGTATTTT. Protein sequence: CAIRPGLQGRTKSTDTQYF.

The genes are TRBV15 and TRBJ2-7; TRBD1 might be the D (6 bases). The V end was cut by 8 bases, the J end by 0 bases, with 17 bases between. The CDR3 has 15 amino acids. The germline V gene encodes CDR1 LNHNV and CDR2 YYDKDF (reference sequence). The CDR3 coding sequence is TGTGCCACCGAGGAAGGGGGATGGGGCTCCTACGAGCAGTACTTC. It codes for CATEEGGWGSYEQYF.